The source of this T cell receptor (beta chain) is a study of Ad26.COV2.S vaccination and SARS-CoV-2 variants. On the study more broadly: In the COV1001 trial, the donor was in the Ad26.COV2.S arm. In the study, Ad26.COV2.S was injected intramuscularly once, or twice 56 days apart.

Trimming shortened V by 0 bases and J by 5 bases, and 13 bases separated the two germline ends. In germline, CDR1 is LGHNA, CDR2 YSLEER. The CDR3 consists of 15 residues. The treatment was: some 19 received Ad26.COV2.S at low or high dose, single or two shots; a few received placebo; per-sample allocation not given. Material that was analyzed had been drawn on day 63 after the first vaccine or placebo injection. SARS-CoV-2 spike from the Wuhan strain was encoded by the vaccine, an Ad26 vector. The table came from immunoSEQ multiplex PCR; TCRdb's copy has only in-frame clones and leaves some out. The table records 300,000 to 400,000 clones, roughly 84% of them present only once. Findings and caveats of the study: The placebo group had lower spike-specific TCR breadth than the vaccine recipients did.

For this clone: Antigen unknown.

This specimen was peripheral blood, taken in a trial of Ad26.COV2.S vaccine versus placebo. The sequence was obtained from a person between 18 and 59 years old who received the Ad26.COV2.S COVID-19 vaccine or a placebo. The V gene is TRBV4-3, the J gene TRBJ2-5; D tentatively fits TRBD1 or TRBD2 (5 bases each). CDR3 DNA sequence: TGCGCCAGCAGCCAAGATGGGACGTCGGTGGAGACCCAGTACTTC. This sequence encodes CASSQDGTSVETQYF.